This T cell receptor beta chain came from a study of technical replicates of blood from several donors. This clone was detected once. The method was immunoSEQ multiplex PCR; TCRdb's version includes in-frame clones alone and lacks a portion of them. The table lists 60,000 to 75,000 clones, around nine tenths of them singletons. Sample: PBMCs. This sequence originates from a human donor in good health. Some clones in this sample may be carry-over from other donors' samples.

The chain's CDR3 is CASSPRGQETQYF. In nucleotides, the CDR3 is TGTGCCAGCAGCCCCCGGGGCCAAGAGACCCAGTACTTC. The gene calls are TRBV11-3 and TRBJ2-5; tentative D call: TRBD2 (5 bases). This CDR3 spans 13 amino acids. Germline loops: CDR1 SGHNT, CDR2 YENEEA. The V gene lost 5 bases and the J gene lost 1 base, with 8 bases spanning the gap.